This entry lists 9 T cell receptor beta chains sequenced from one sample in a study of CD8 T cells in Susac syndrome. Random hexamers served to reverse transcribe roughly 0.5 to 1 ug RNA. TCRdb re-called the immunoSEQ multiplex PCR reads through MiXCR, storing one row per CDR3 protein. The top ten hold 0.075% to 0.1% of the sample, which has around 170,000 distinct CDR3 sequences, around 95% seen once. The sequencing sample was made of CD4+ T cells from PBMCs. The receptors were sampled from a human donor with Susac syndrome.

This clonotype was picked up one time. This chain uses TRBV4-3 with TRBJ2-3, with 8 bases that match TRBD2. Germline lookup yields CDR1 LGHNA and CDR2 YSLEER. V dropped 3 bases and J dropped 6; count of bases not matched to a gene: 8. This CDR3 has 15 residues. The CDR3 DNA follows: TGCGCCAGCAGCCACACAGCGGGGGAAACGGATACGCAGTATTTT. Encoded protein: CASSHTAGETDTQYF.

The chain employs TRBV14 and TRBJ2-5, with D maybe TRBD2 (6 bases). V lost 2 bases and J 5 bases, leaving 9 bases between the germline ends. CDR3 length equals 13 residues. In germline, CDR1 is SGHDN, CDR2 FVKESK. The CDR3 bases are TGTGCCAGCAGCCAACGGGGGTCGGAGACCCAGTACTTC. Translation gives CASSQRGSETQYF.

The chain joins TRBV9 to TRBJ1-6; D not certain. The CDR3 covers 17 residues. Trimming took off 2 bases at V and 10 bases at J, with 22 bases between the two ends. Germline V CDR1 and CDR2: SGDLS, YYNGEE. The CDR3 coding sequence is TGTGCCAGCAGCGTTTTTGAGTCAGGAGCTTTGGGCTCACCCCTCCACTTT. As protein: CASSVFESGALGSPLHF. Combining the CDR3 with reference TRBV9 and TRBJ1-6 gives the whole variable domain DSGVTQTPKHLITATGQRVTLRCSPRSGDLSVYWYQQSLDQGLQFLIQYYNGEERAKGNILERFSAQQFPDLHSELNLSSLELGDSALYFCASSVFESGALGSPLHFGNGTRLTVT.

This clonotype was observed once. The CDR3 reads CASREQFNQPQHF. CDR3 nucleotide sequence: TGTGCCAGCAGAGAACAGTTCAATCAGCCCCAGCATTTT. The chain employs TRBV6-5 and TRBJ1-5; D is uncertain. The V gene's germline CDR1 is MNHEY and CDR2 SVGAGI. V lost 6 bases and J 3 bases, leaving 9 bases between the germline ends. This CDR3 is built from 13 residues.

The V call is TRBV6-4, the J call TRBJ2-3; D possibly matches TRBD1 or TRBD2 (6 bases each). Trimming left V 6 bases short and J 2 bases short, with 21 bases between. The CDR3 sequence is 17 residues long. The germline CDR1 and CDR2 sequences are MRHNA and SNTAGT. Here the CDR3 DNA reads TGTGCCAGCAGCCAGTATGGGTCGGGGGCGCCCACAGATACGCAGTATTTT. Amino acid sequence: CASSQYGSGAPTDTQYF.

V usage is TRBV6-4 and J usage is TRBJ2-3; D perhaps matches TRBD1 (6 bases). Germline V gene lookup returns CDR1 MRHNA and CDR2 SNTAGT. V lost 2 bases and J lost 8, with 11 bases in between. The CDR3 has 13 amino acids. The CDR3 DNA follows: TGTGCCAGCAGTGACCTAATAGGGGGTACGCAGTATTTT. It specifies CASSDLIGGTQYF.

The V and J genes are TRBV4-1 and TRBJ2-7; no reliable D call. This CDR3 region has 14 residues. Looked up from germline, CDR1 is MGHRA and CDR2 is YSYEKL. Trimming removed 3 bases from V and 5 bases from J, with 14 bases in between. The CDR3 reads CASSHSLGSHEQYF. In DNA form, the CDR3 reads TGCGCCAGCAGCCATAGCTTGGGTTCCCACGAGCAGTACTTC.

The chain is built from TRBV7-9 and TRBJ1-1; D possibly corresponds to TRBD1 (6 bases). Germline CDR1 reads SEHNR; CDR2 reads FQNEAQ (reference sequence). The CDR3 runs 13 residues. The ends were cut back, 9 bases at V and 7 bases at J, with 18 bases in the middle. This CDR3 is CASCVGGVGEAFF. DNA for the CDR3: TGTGCCAGTTGTGTTGGGGGCGTGGGTGAAGCTTTCTTT.

The rearrangement uses TRBV4-1 and TRBJ2-1, with D possibly TRBD2 on 6 matching bases. Trimming left V 0 bases short and J 2 bases short, with 11 bases between. Looked up from germline, CDR1 is MGHRA and CDR2 is YSYEKL. The CDR3 sequence is 16 residues long. The CDR3 DNA reads TGCGCCAGCAGCCAAGATCGACTAGATACCTACAATGAGCAGTTCTTC. It encodes CASSQDRLDTYNEQFF.